The sequence of this T cell receptor (beta chain) was determined in a study of shared clonotypes between healthy human individuals. Looked up from germline, CDR1 is SNHLY and CDR2 is FYNNEI. This CDR3 is 13 amino acids long. V lost 9 bases to trimming and J lost 7 bases, with 18 bases between them. Unsorted PBMC replicate PCRs drew on about 0.3 ug DNA, representing 25,000 to 30,000 T cell genomes. TCRdb's table, derived via immunoSEQ multiplex PCR, lists solely in-frame clones and lacks some. Here the sample spans 450,000 to 500,000 clones, 60% to 80% being singletons. Donors included only healthy HIV-negative adults lacking recent acute infections or vaccinations. Around 90 million PBMCs served as the genomic DNA source for unsorted samples.

This chain connects TRBV2 to TRBJ1-2; tentatively, D is TRBD1 (6 bases). The sample consisted of PBMCs. The sequence derives from a woman aged 40 to 50 in good health. Some clones in this sample may be carry-over from other donors' samples. The CDR3, as DNA: TGTGCCAGTCTCATGTCCTTACAGGGTGGCTACACCTTC. Its protein is CASLMSLQGGYTF.